This T cell receptor (beta chain) was sequenced in a study of OX40 agonist ivuxolimab in advanced cancers. As for the study in general: An agonistic anti-OX40 (CD134) antibody, ivuxolimab, was used to treat the patients. Three patients, one with hepatocellular carcinoma and two with cutaneous melanoma, responded partially. Ivuxolimab was delivered to patients intravenously every 2 weeks at doses spanning 0.01 to 10 mg/kg.

Autoimmune disease history or systemic immunosuppression led to patients being barred. The CDR3 consists of 14 residues. CDR1 is LGHNA, CDR2 YSLEER, per germline. Between the trimmed V and J ends, which lost 1 base and 2 bases, there was a span of 9 bases. TCRdb's table, derived via immunoSEQ multiplex PCR, lists solely in-frame clones and lacks some. This sample has about 20,000 clones, with about 86% found just once. This chain uses TRBV4-3 with TRBJ2-7; D is ambiguous. The input for sequencing was CD4+ or CD8+ T cells sorted from blood, taken in a trial of the OX40 agonist ivuxolimab. This receptor was obtained from an adult with an advanced solid tumor such as melanoma, head and neck, liver or kidney cancer. DNA for the CDR3: TGCGCCAGCAGCCAAGTGAACGGACCCTACGAGCAGTACTTC. Translating it yields CASSQVNGPYEQYF.